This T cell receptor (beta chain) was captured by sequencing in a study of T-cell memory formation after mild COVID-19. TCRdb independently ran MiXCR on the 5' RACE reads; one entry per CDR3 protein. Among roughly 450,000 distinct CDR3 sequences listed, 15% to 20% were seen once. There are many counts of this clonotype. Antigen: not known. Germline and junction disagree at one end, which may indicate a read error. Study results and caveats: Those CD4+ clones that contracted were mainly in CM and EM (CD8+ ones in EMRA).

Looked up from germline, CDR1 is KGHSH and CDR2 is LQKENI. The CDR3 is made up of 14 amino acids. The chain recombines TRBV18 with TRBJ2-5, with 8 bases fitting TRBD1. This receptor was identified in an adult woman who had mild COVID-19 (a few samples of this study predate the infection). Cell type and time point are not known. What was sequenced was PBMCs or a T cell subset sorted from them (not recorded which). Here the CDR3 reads CASSPGTGQETQYF. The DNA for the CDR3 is TGCGCCAGCAGCCCCGGGACAGGCCAAGAGACCCAGTACTTC.